Presented here are 20 T cell receptor beta chains from one specimen sequenced in a study of CD8+CD57+ T cells in acquired aplastic anemia. Genomic DNA constituted the template upon which TCR beta VDJ and CDR3 profiling was performed. Each CDR3 protein is one row after TCRdb ran MiXCR on the reads. The data hold hundreds of thousands of distinct CDR3 sequences, with approximately 32% observed a single time. Patients chosen for sequencing had CD8+CD57+ cells that had expanded, as shown by flow cytometry. The specimen sequenced was sorted CD4+, CD8+, or CD8+CD57+ T cells (not recorded which) from PBMCs. These receptors were obtained from a human donor with aplastic anemia.

The chain couples TRBV29-1 to TRBJ2-7, with D perhaps matching TRBD1 (6 bases). Between the trimmed V and J ends, which lost 1 base and 10 bases, there was a span of 11 bases. CDR1 is SQVTM and CDR2 is ANQGSEA in the germline V gene. This CDR3 comprises 11 residues. The CDR3: CSVEGGGEQYF. CDR3 nucleotides: TGCAGCGTTGAAGGTGGGGGCGAACAGTACTTC.

This clonotype was counted at least ten times. The chain has TRBV25-1 and TRBJ2-2, with D perhaps matching TRBD1 (5 bases). Germline V gene sequence: CDR1 MGHDK, CDR2 SYGVNS. This CDR3 is built from 14 residues. Deletions cut 7 bases from V and 2 bases from J, with 11 bases between. The CDR3 region has the DNA TGTGCCAGCACACGGCAGGGTAACACCGGGGAGCTGTTTTTT. This translates into CASTRQGNTGELFF.

The rearrangement joins TRBV19 to TRBJ2-1; TRBD1 agrees at 8 bases. CDR1 is LNHDA, CDR2 SQIVND, per germline (reference sequence). This CDR3 comprises 15 residues. V trimming: 7 bases; J trimming: 2 bases; junction bases outside the gene matches: 7. CDR3 sequence: CASTLVQGAYNEQFF. The CDR3 bases are TGTGCCAGTACCCTTGTACAGGGGGCCTACAATGAGCAGTTCTTC.

Of note for this clonotype: Given a much more abundant clone one base away, this may be a read error. The conserved phenylalanine or tryptophan is not found at the CDR3 terminus, so this likely reflects a read error. It is unclear where the CDR3 begins or ends on the DNA, so no DNA is shown, and the CDR3 is as TCRdb lists it. V and J are TRBV6-4 and TRBJ1-3; the table's D call, TRBD1, was not checked against the DNA. Germline V CDR1 and CDR2: MRHNA, SNTAGT. The CDR3 is 14 amino acids in total, end residues counted. CDR3 amino acids: CASSYSSTFGGPGL.

The rearrangement uses TRBV24-1 and TRBJ1-1, with 9 bases matching TRBD1. Per the germline V gene, CDR1 is KGHDR and CDR2 is SFDVKD. The trim removed 4 bases at V and 6 bases at J, leaving 5 bases unmatched. The CDR3 totals 14 residues. The CDR3 nucleotides read TGTGCCACCAGTGACCGGGACAGGGACGCTGAAGCTTTCTTT. It yields the protein CATSDRDRDAEAFF.

J is TRBJ2-7 and V is TRBV2, with D hard to call. From germline, CDR1 is SNHLY and CDR2 FYNNEI. The CDR3 loop spans 12 amino acids. The V gene lost 6 bases and the J gene lost 9 bases, with 15 bases spanning the gap. This CDR3 is CASSQTQLGQYF. The CDR3 DNA sequence: TGTGCCAGCAGCCAGACACAGTTGGGGCAGTACTTC.

Ten or more counts support this clonotype. This rearrangement joins TRBV2 to TRBJ1-2, with a weak D call TRBD1 (6 bases). Trimming took off 6 bases at V and 7 bases at J, with 15 bases between the two ends. Germline CDR1 is SNHLY and CDR2 is FYNNEI. The CDR3 runs 13 residues. For the CDR3, the DNA is TGTGCCAGCAGGGTAACAGGGTCTTCTGGCTACACCTTC. Amino acids: CASRVTGSSGYTF.

The chain joins TRBV15 to TRBJ1-5; possible D gene TRBD1, 5 bases. V shed 11 bases and J shed 14 bases, with 19 bases lying between them. Germline V gives CDR1 LNHNV, CDR2 YYDKDF (reference sequence). The CDR3 sequence is 11 residues long. The chain's CDR3 is CAGSGGEYEHF. CDR3 nucleotides: TGTGCCGGTAGCGGGGGGGAATACGAGCATTTT.

This clonotype was seen at least ten times. V is TRBV20-1 and J is TRBJ2-3, with 11 bases lining up with TRBD2. This CDR3 contains 15 residues. Germline V gene sequence: CDR1 DFQATT, CDR2 SNEGSKA (reference sequence). The ends lost 3 bases at V and 4 bases at J; junction bases unmatched: 6. Here the CDR3 reads CSASPLAGGADTQYF. The CDR3 DNA sequence: TGCAGTGCTAGTCCGCTAGCGGGAGGTGCAGATACGCAGTATTTT.

A word on this clonotype: Compared with germline, one end of the junction differs, possibly owing to a read error. The chain has TRBV10-3 and TRBJ1-6, with D uncertain. The CDR3 covers 14 residues. The V gene's germline CDR1 is ENHRY and CDR2 SYGVKD. CDR3 nucleotides: TGTGCCAGCAGTGATCAACCTGGGGTTTCACCCCTCCACTTT. Translation: CASSDQPGVSPLHF.

The CDR3 region has the DNA TGTGCCAGCAGTAAAGGGGGGACAGGACAAGAGCAGTACTTC. Residues: CASSKGGTGQEQYF. The chain carries TRBV28 and TRBJ2-7, with TRBD1 matching 8 bases. CDR3 length equals 14 residues. V gave up 5 bases and J gave up 7 bases; unmatched junction bases: 10. The germline gives CDR1 MDHEN, CDR2 SYDVKM.

This clonotype has a handful of counts. The gene calls are TRBV6-4 and TRBJ1-6; possible D gene TRBD1, 5 bases. The CDR3 sequence is 18 residues long. V was trimmed by 2 bases and J by 5 bases, leaving 19 bases between them. Germline loops: CDR1 MRHNA, CDR2 SNTAGT. The CDR3 bases are TGTGCCAGCAGTGACGGGGACGGAAGAAAGTTCAATAATTCACCCCTCCACTTT. This encodes CASSDGDGRKFNNSPLHF.

This clonotype was detected ten times or more. The V and J genes are TRBV7-2 and TRBJ2-7; perhaps TRBD1 as D (5 bases). The ends were cut back, 5 bases at V and 4 bases at J, with 9 bases in the middle. Per the germline V gene, CDR1 is SGHTA and CDR2 is FQGNSA. CDR3 length: 12 amino acids. The CDR3 sequence: CASSKDSYEQYF. The CDR3 DNA follows: TGTGCCAGCAGCAAAGACAGTTACGAGCAGTACTTC.

The gene calls are TRBV28 and TRBJ1-1; 9 nucleotides match TRBD1. This CDR3 has 14 amino acids. From germline, CDR1 is MDHEN and CDR2 SYDVKM. Germline trimming cut 3 bases from V and 8 bases from J; bases unmatched to any gene: 7. CDR3 DNA sequence: TGTGCCAGCAGTTTCCATACAGGGGGCGGAGAAGCTTTCTTT. The encoded protein is CASSFHTGGGEAFF.

There are many counts of this clonotype. The V call is TRBV4-2, the J call TRBJ2-7; the D is unclear. The CDR3 runs 13 residues. V lost 0 bases to trimming and J lost 4 bases, with 7 bases between them. Germline CDR1 and CDR2: LGHNA and YNFKEQ. CDR3 in amino acids: CASSQENTYEQYF. The CDR3 coding sequence is TGTGCCAGCAGCCAAGAAAACACATACGAGCAGTACTTC.

This clonotype was seen at least ten times. The chain is built from TRBV7-2 and TRBJ1-1, with a possible D match to TRBD1 (5 bases). V was trimmed by 2 bases and J by 3 bases, leaving 10 bases between them. From germline, CDR1 is SGHTA and CDR2 FQGNSA. The CDR3 runs to 14 residues. CDR3 sequence reads: CASSLSLGDTEAFF. CDR3 bases: TGTGCCAGCAGCTTATCCCTAGGGGACACTGAAGCTTTCTTT.

The chain carries TRBV3-1 and TRBJ1-2, with TRBD1 matching over 7 bases. The CDR3 contains 13 residues. The germline V gene encodes CDR1 LGHDT and CDR2 YNNKEL (reference sequence). V lost 4 bases to trimming and J lost 4 bases; unmatched junction nucleotides: 3. CDR3 amino acids: CASSPQGTYGYTF. The CDR3 bases are TGTGCCAGCAGCCCACAGGGGACCTATGGCTACACCTTC.

The chain recombines TRBV5-1 with TRBJ1-1; tentative D call: TRBD1 (5 bases). Germline V gives CDR1 SGHRS, CDR2 YFSETQ. The CDR3 is 16 residues long. With 6 bases removed from V and 5 bases from J, the gap between germline ends came to 23 bases. This CDR3 is CASNLLGGSGRTEAFF. The CDR3 region has the DNA TGCGCCAGCAACCTTTTGGGAGGGTCAGGGCGGACTGAAGCTTTCTTT.

The J gene is TRBJ2-7, the V gene TRBV27, with 14 bases matching TRBD2. CDR3 length: 16 residues. J lost 7 bases, V lost 2 bases, and 7 bases had no gene match. Germline CDR1 reads MNHEY; CDR2 reads SMNVEV (reference sequence). CDR3 sequence (DNA): TGTGCCAGCAGTTTAACGACTAGCGGGAGGGCCCGTGAGCAGTACTTC. Amino acid sequence: CASSLTTSGRAREQYF.

This clonotype was recorded at least ten times. The CDR3 here is CASSVAGTGGSGNTIYF. CDR3 coding DNA: TGTGCCAGCAGTGTCGCCGGGACAGGGGGGTCTGGAAACACCATATATTTT. The chain joins TRBV2 to TRBJ1-3; 11 bases agree with TRBD1. From germline, CDR1 is SNHLY and CDR2 FYNNEI. The ends lost 4 bases at V and 1 base at J; junction bases unmatched: 6. The CDR3 has 17 residues. Variable domain in full (rest from reference TRBV2 and TRBJ1-3): EPEVTQTPSHQVTQMGQEVILRCVPISNHLYFYWYRQILGQKVEFLVSFYNNEISEKSEIFDDQFSVERPDGSNFTLKIRSTKLEDSAMYFCASSVAGTGGSGNTIYFGEGSWLTVV.